These 10 T cell receptor beta chains came from one sample sequenced in a study of blood T cell repertoires in COVID-19. The assay was immunoSEQ multiplex PCR, and TCRdb's table has in-frame clones only and misses some. This table has around 200,000 clones, 83% appearing once. The material sequenced was peripheral blood. Receptor source: a woman in her thirties with COVID-19, enrolled during active disease.

The chain carries TRBV6-1 and TRBJ1-1; D uncertain. The length of the CDR3 is 13 residues. Germline values: CDR1 MNHNS, CDR2 SASEGT. Trimming took 2 bases from V and 5 from J, leaving 9 bases between them. CDR3 region: CASSEMGRTEAFF. As DNA, the CDR3 is TGTGCCAGCAGTGAAATGGGCAGAACTGAAGCTTTCTTT.

This chain connects TRBV7-2 to TRBJ1-1; tentative D call: TRBD1 (6 bases). V lost 1 base to trimming and J lost 0 bases, with 12 bases between them. The CDR3 consists of 16 residues. Germline lookup yields CDR1 SGHTA and CDR2 FQGNSA. In nucleotides, the CDR3 is TGTGCCAGCAGCTTAGTAGGGGGATCAATGAACACTGAAGCTTTCTTT. It specifies CASSLVGGSMNTEAFF.

The chain has TRBV5-4 and TRBJ2-2, with 7 bases lining up with TRBD1. The CDR3 runs 15 residues. Unmatched junction bases numbered 7, after V lost 3 bases and J lost 5 bases. Germline V gene data show CDR1 as SGHNT and CDR2 as YYREEE (reference sequence). CDR3 region: CASSWDSRSTGELFF. The CDR3 DNA reads as TGTGCCAGCAGCTGGGACAGCCGCTCAACCGGGGAGCTGTTTTTT. Full variable domain (missing parts from reference TRBV5-4 and TRBJ2-2): ETGVTQSPTHLIKTRGQQVTLRCSSQSGHNTVSWYQQALGQGPQFIFQYYREEENGRGNFPPRFSGLQFPNYSSELNVNALELDDSALYLCASSWDSRSTGELFFGEGSRLTVL.

The chain uses TRBV2 and TRBJ2-3, with a tentative D call TRBD2 (6 bases). Deletions cut 8 bases from V and 0 bases from J, with 15 bases between. The CDR3 has 15 amino acids. Germline CDR1 reads SNHLY; CDR2 reads FYNNEI. The CDR3 DNA is TGTGCCAGCTCGTGGGATAGCGGTAGCACAGATACGCAGTATTTT. Protein sequence: CASSWDSGSTDTQYF.

This chain links TRBV28 with TRBJ1-2, with D maybe TRBD1 (5 bases). The V end was cut by 5 bases, the J end by 0 bases, with 16 bases between. Germline CDR1 MDHEN, CDR2 SYDVKM. The CDR3 covers 16 residues. CDR3 DNA sequence: TGTGCCAGCAGTCTCGGCGGGGCACACCCTAACTATGGCTACACCTTC. It encodes CASSLGGAHPNYGYTF.

The chain employs TRBV11-1 and TRBJ2-6, with D unclear. The CDR3 has 14 residues. Germline V CDR1 and CDR2: SGHAT, FQDESV (reference sequence). The V end was cut by 5 bases, the J end by 5 bases, with 10 bases between. Written as DNA, the CDR3 is TGTGCCAGCAGCGGAGCCCCCAGGGCCAACGTCCTGACTTTC. Residues: CASSGAPRANVLTF.

This clone was picked up one time. The chain is built from TRBV7-2 and TRBJ2-7; D unclear. This CDR3 has 13 residues. Germline V gives CDR1 SGHTA, CDR2 FQGNSA. Trimming took off 5 bases at V and 3 bases at J, with 11 bases between the two ends. CDR3 nucleotides: TGTGCCAGCAGCAACCGGGTTCACTACGAGCAGTACTTC. Its protein product is CASSNRVHYEQYF.

This chain joins TRBV11-2 and TRBJ2-2, with D possibly TRBD2 on 6 matching bases. Trimming removed 7 bases at V and 4 bases at J, with 16 bases between. This CDR3 has 15 amino acids. From germline, CDR1 is SGHAT and CDR2 FQNNGV. The CDR3 reads CASTGGRAGTGELFF. CDR3 bases: TGTGCCAGCACCGGAGGCAGAGCGGGCACCGGGGAGCTGTTTTTT.

The V gene is TRBV6-1, the J gene TRBJ1-2; TRBD1 is a possible D gene (5 bases). CDR1 MNHNS and CDR2 SASEGT come from the germline V gene. The CDR3 is made up of 17 amino acids. V gave up 3 bases and J gave up 5 bases, with 22 bases separating them. CDR3 DNA sequence: TGTGCCAGCAGTGAGGGTTTGGCATCAAGGGAGGGGTATGGCTACACCTTC. Amino acids: CASSEGLASREGYGYTF.

The V call is TRBV19, the J call TRBJ2-3, with D perhaps TRBD2 (5 bases). Germline CDR1 is LNHDA and CDR2 is SQIVND (reference sequence). The CDR3 length is 13 residues. V lost 6 bases and J 5 bases, leaving 12 bases between the germline ends. CDR3 loop: CASRVAAGDTQYF. The CDR3 nucleotides read TGTGCCAGTAGGGTTGCGGCGGGAGATACGCAGTATTTT.